This is a list of T cell receptor beta chains from one sample in a study of shared clonotypes between healthy human individuals. Libraries were prepared by immunoSEQ multiplex PCR; TCRdb keeps only in-frame clonotypes and omits some of them. Counted here are over 400,000 clones, 90% to 97% occurring once; the ten biggest clones make up around 0.066%. The sample comprised naive CD4+ T cells sorted from blood. Receptors originate from a young woman in good health. CDR3s include the opening cysteine and the closing phenylalanine or tryptophan. A D gene is named only where the DNA matches it firmly. Clone size is not always given. Where it is, it says once, few, many or a class for expanded clones.

abundance,v_gene,j_gene,d_gene,CDR3nt,CDR3aa
once,TRBV5-1,TRBJ2-7,TRBD1,TGCGCCAGTGCCCGGGACAGCGCCTACGAGCAGTACTTC,CASARDSAYEQYF
-,TRBV29-1,TRBJ2-7,TRBD1,TGCAGCGCCGAAGGGGGCGGATCCTACGAGCAGTACTTC,CSAEGGGSYEQYF
-,TRBV7-2,TRBJ2-5,TRBD2,TGTGCCAGCAGCTTAGCCGGGACTAGCGGGGAGACCCAGTACTTC,CASSLAGTSGETQYF
-,TRBV5-1,TRBJ1-1,-,TGCGCCAGCAGCTTGGCGAGGGGAGCACGCACTGAAGCTTTCTTT,CASSLARGARTEAFF
-,TRBV7-9,TRBJ2-4,-,TGTGCCAGCAGCCATAGCGGTACCAAAAACATTCAGTACTTC,CASSHSGTKNIQYF
-,TRBV2,TRBJ1-5,-,TGTGCCAGCAGTGTCATGGGGTCCGATCCCCAGCATTTT,CASSVMGSDPQHF
-,TRBV7-2,TRBJ1-4,-,TGTGCCAGCAGTCCTAATTTCGCGGCAGGGCTGTTTTTT,CASSPNFAAGLFF
-,TRBV5-8,TRBJ2-7,-,TGTGCCAGCAGCTGGACGGAATCCTACGAGCAGTACTTC,CASSWTESYEQYF
-,TRBV11-2,TRBJ2-7,-,TGTGCCAGCAGCCCCCTCACTGGCAAGAGCTCCTACGAGCAGTACTTC,CASSPLTGKSSYEQYF
-,TRBV15,TRBJ2-7,-,TGTGCCACCAGCAGCGGGGAAAGGGGCGCCCGAAGTTGGGAGCAGTACTTC,CATSSGERGARSWEQYF
-,TRBV27,TRBJ1-5,-,TGTGCCAGCAGTTTACAGCAAAATCAGCCCCAGCATTTT,CASSLQQNQPQHF
-,TRBV7-6,TRBJ2-1,TRBD2,TGTGCCAGCAGCTTAGTCCAGCGGGAGGGCCTTAGCTCCTACAATGAGCAGTTCTTC,CASSLVQREGLSSYNEQFF
-,TRBV10-3,TRBJ2-3,-,TGTGCCATCAGTGAAGCAGGGGTGCGGACAGATACGCAGTATTTT,CAISEAGVRTDTQYF
-,TRBV19,TRBJ1-2,-,TGTGCCAGTAATCCAGACAGACAGGTAGTTGGCTACACCTTC,CASNPDRQVVGYTF
-,TRBV7-6,TRBJ2-7,TRBD1,TGTGCCAGCAGCTTAGCACGGGACAGGGTAAACGAGCAGTACTTC,CASSLARDRVNEQYF
-,TRBV27,TRBJ2-7,-,TGTGCCAGCAGTCCCCACTCTAGCTCCTACGAGCAGTACTTC,CASSPHSSSYEQYF
-,TRBV28,TRBJ2-7,-,TGTGCCACAGTGGGGAGAATCTCCTACGAGCAGTACTTC,CATVGRISYEQYF
-,TRBV7-8,TRBJ2-7,TRBD1,TGTGCCAGCAGCCGGGACAGGGGTTCCTACGAGCAGTACTTC,CASSRDRGSYEQYF
-,TRBV29-1,TRBJ2-1,TRBD2,TGCAGCGTTGTCGTAGCGGGAAGACCGAATGAGCAGTTCTTC,CSVVVAGRPNEQFF
-,TRBV11-2,TRBJ2-2,-,TGTGCCAGCAGCTTATTCTCTAGCGCGAACACCGGGGAGCTGTTTTTT,CASSLFSSANTGELFF
-,TRBV27,TRBJ2-7,TRBD1,TGTGCCAGCAGATTCGGTGGGGGACAGGGAGCCTACGAGCAGTACTTC,CASRFGGGQGAYEQYF
few,TRBV2,TRBJ1-5,TRBD1,TGTGCCAGCGGGACAGGGTGGTCCAATCAGCCCCAGCATTTT,CASGTGWSNQPQHF
-,TRBV18,TRBJ1-1,-,TGTGCCAGCTCCCAACAGGGAGTGGCTGAAGCTTTCTTT,CASSQQGVAEAFF
once,TRBV6-5,TRBJ2-3,-,TGTGCCAGCAGATCCAGGGAGAGAACAGATACGCAGTATTTT,CASRSRERTDTQYF
once,TRBV6-1,TRBJ2-7,-,TGTGCCAGCAGTGAAGCACTGGACACATATCGAGGGCAGTACTTC,CASSEALDTYRGQYF
-,TRBV28,TRBJ1-2,-,TGTGCCAGCAGTCTAGGGGGGGTTGATGGCTACACCTTC,CASSLGGVDGYTF
-,TRBV7-8,TRBJ2-7,-,TGTGCCAGCAGCTTAACGGCGGAGCGCTCCTACGAGCAGTACTTC,CASSLTAERSYEQYF
-,TRBV28,TRBJ2-7,TRBD1,TGTGCCAGCAGTTCCACAGGGGACGTCTCCTACGAGCAGTACTTC,CASSSTGDVSYEQYF
-,TRBV18,TRBJ2-7,-,TGTGCCAGCTCACGCAGGACGGAGCAGTACTTC,CASSRRTEQYF
-,TRBV30,TRBJ2-6,-,TGTGCCTCCCAGGGGAGTGGGGCCAACGTCCTGACTTTC,CASQGSGANVLTF
-,TRBV9,TRBJ2-6,TRBD1,TGTGCCAGCAGCGTTCGGACAGGGGGTCCTGGGGCCAACGTCCTGACTTTC,CASSVRTGGPGANVLTF
-,TRBV21-1,TRBJ1-5,-,TGTGCCAGCAGCCCGGGACAGGGGGGGGATATAGGTAGGTGCAATCAGCCCCAGCATTTT,CASSPGQGGDIGRCNQPQHF
-,TRBV27,TRBJ2-2,-,TGTGCCAGCAGTTTCGGGCGAGCCCCAGGAACCGGGGAGCTGTTTTTT,CASSFGRAPGTGELFF
-,TRBV6-5,TRBJ2-3,-,TGTGCCAGCAGTTACCGAGGGGCAGATACGCAGTATTTT,CASSYRGADTQYF
-,TRBV2,TRBJ1-1,-,TGTGCCAGCAGTCTTGCAGGGACGAACACTGAAGCTTTCTTT,CASSLAGTNTEAFF